This passage covers 26 T cell receptor beta chains from one sample sequenced in a study of cytomegalovirus exposure and HLA in healthy donors. The PCR had 60 Vbeta and 13 Jbeta primers. The protocol was immunoSEQ multiplex PCR, while the TCRdb copy is restricted to in-frame clones and leaves out a portion. The table has some 130,000 clones, around 60% seen once; the top ten hold roughly 10%. What was sequenced was PBMCs. Receptors originate from a man aged 35-49 years in good health and CMV-seropositive.

This clone was observed a single time. The chain combines TRBV19 with TRBJ1-2, with D uncertain. The CDR3 is 11 residues long. Germline CDR1 reads LNHDA; CDR2 reads SQIVND (reference sequence). Trimming removed 8 bases from V and 9 bases from J, with 13 bases in between. CDR3 sequence reads: CASLLGSSYTF. In DNA, the CDR3 is TGTGCCAGTCTCCTGGGGAGTAGCTACACCTTC.

J is TRBJ2-7 and V is TRBV9, with TRBD1 as a possible D gene (6 bases). Trimming removed 6 bases from V and 4 bases from J, with 20 bases in between. The CDR3 runs to 15 residues. Germline V gene sequence: CDR1 SGDLS, CDR2 YYNGEE. CDR3 in amino acids: CASTLRRQATYEQYF. CDR3 DNA: TGTGCCAGCACCCTAAGGAGACAGGCAACTTACGAGCAGTACTTC.

DNA for the CDR3: TGCGCCAGCAGCCAAGCGGTCAGGGTCCCTGAAGCTTTCTTT. This gives the protein CASSQAVRVPEAFF. J is TRBJ1-1 and V is TRBV4-1; a weak D match, TRBD1 (5 bases). Trimming pared 1 base from V and 6 bases from J, leaving 12 bases between. The CDR3 runs 14 residues. Germline CDR1 reads MGHRA; CDR2 reads YSYEKL.

CDR3 DNA sequence: TGTGCCAGCAGGCCCACAGGGGGAAGCAATCAGCCCCAGCATTTT. Its translation is CASRPTGGSNQPQHF. V usage is TRBV6-5 and J usage is TRBJ1-5; 8 nucleotides align to TRBD1. The CDR3 covers 15 residues. The trim removed 6 bases at V and 1 base at J, leaving 5 bases unmatched. Germline V lookup: CDR1 MNHEY, CDR2 SVGAGI.

The chain recombines TRBV7-9 with TRBJ1-2, with 10 bases lining up with TRBD1. The trim removed 2 bases at V and 6 bases at J, leaving 6 bases unmatched. The CDR3 sequence is 15 residues long. Germline-derived CDR1 and CDR2 are SEHNR and FQNEAQ (reference sequence). CDR3 protein: CASSLMFGTGDGYTF. The CDR3, as DNA: TGTGCCAGCAGCTTAATGTTCGGGACAGGGGATGGCTACACCTTC.

CDR3 in DNA: TGCGCCAGCAGCCACTCCGGGACAGGATCCTACGAGCAGTACTTC. Translation gives CASSHSGTGSYEQYF. The V gene is TRBV5-1, the J gene TRBJ2-7, with TRBD1 identical over 8 bases. V shed 4 bases, J shed 1 base, and the junction held 7 bases outside the gene matches. The CDR3 sequence is 15 residues long. Per germline, CDR1 SGHRS and CDR2 YFSETQ.

The rearrangement uses TRBV5-1 and TRBJ1-1; unclear D gene. The ends were cut back, 7 bases at V and 1 base at J, with 11 bases in the middle. The CDR3 is 13 residues long. CDR1 SGHRS and CDR2 YFSETQ come from the germline V gene. The CDR3 reads CASCVDGNTEAFF. CDR3 DNA sequence: TGCGCCAGCTGCGTGGACGGGAACACTGAAGCTTTCTTT.

This chain connects TRBV27 to TRBJ2-1, with D tentatively TRBD2 (5 bases). CDR3 size: 15 residues. CDR1 is MNHEY and CDR2 is SMNVEV in the germline V gene (reference sequence). V shed 4 bases and J shed 10 bases, with 20 bases lying between them. This CDR3 is CASSSLTVLTREQFF. The CDR3 DNA reads as TGTGCCAGCAGTTCCCTCACCGTCCTCACTAGAGAGCAGTTCTTC.

This clone came up a few times. This sequence joins TRBV6-6 and TRBJ1-5; D is unresolved. The CDR3 extends over 13 amino acids. V gave up 2 bases and J gave up 10 bases, with 12 bases separating them. Germline CDR1 and CDR2: MNHNY and SVGAGI (reference sequence). CDR3 region: CASSYATDFPQHF. The CDR3 DNA follows: TGTGCCAGCAGTTACGCCACGGACTTCCCCCAGCATTTT.

V and J are TRBV19 and TRBJ2-3; D is unresolved. V gave up 5 bases and J gave up 0 bases, with 12 bases separating them. Germline V gives CDR1 LNHDA, CDR2 SQIVND (reference sequence). This CDR3 contains 15 residues. The CDR3 DNA reads TGTGCCAGTAGTTCCCAGGCAAGTAGCACAGATACGCAGTATTTT. It is translated as CASSSQASSTDTQYF.

The chain uses TRBV4-1 and TRBJ2-7; TRBD2 aligns across 8 bases. CDR3 size: 14 residues. CDR1 MGHRA and CDR2 YSYEKL come from the germline V gene. V was clipped by 3 bases and J by 4 bases; unmatched bases: 5. The CDR3: CASSHGTSWYEQYF. CDR3 nucleotides: TGCGCCAGCAGCCATGGGACTAGTTGGTACGAGCAGTACTTC.

The rearrangement uses TRBV5-1 and TRBJ1-1, with D possibly matching TRBD1 (5 bases). V was clipped by 1 base and J by 6 bases, with 13 bases between them. CDR3 length: 14 residues. Germline values: CDR1 SGHRS, CDR2 YFSETQ. CDR3 coding DNA: TGCGCCAGCAGCTTGCCAGGGCGTTACGCTGAAGCTTTCTTT. Encoded protein: CASSLPGRYAEAFF.

This clone came up a few times. The junction and the germline gene differ at one end; a read error may be behind it. V usage is TRBV5-1 and J usage is TRBJ2-7, with 9 bases fitting TRBD2. The CDR3 runs 15 residues. Germline V gene sequence: CDR1 SGHRS, CDR2 YFSETQ. The CDR3, as DNA: TGCGCCAGCACCCCCGGGGCGGGGGGGCCTGAGCGACGTCGCTTC. Its protein product is CASTPGAGGPERRRF. Full variable domain (outside the CDR3, taken from reference TRBV5-1 and TRBJ2-7): KAGVTQTPRYLIKTRGQQVTLSCSPISGHRSVSWYQQTPGQGLQFLFEYFSETQRNKGNFPGRFSGRQFSNSRSEMNVSTLELGDSALYLCASTPGAGGPERRRFGPGTRLTVT.

The chain employs TRBV11-2 and TRBJ2-5; no firm D call. The germline CDR1 and CDR2 sequences are SGHAT and FQNNGV. CDR3 length equals 15 residues. V lost 4 bases and J lost 5, with 17 bases in between. CDR3 region: CASSSPGAQTETQYF. The DNA of the CDR3 is TGTGCCAGCAGCTCCCCCGGAGCTCAGACGGAGACCCAGTACTTC.

This chain connects TRBV6-5 to TRBJ2-7, with TRBD2 as a possible D gene (5 bases). Germline loops: CDR1 MNHEY, CDR2 SVGAGI. The CDR3 has 14 amino acids. Trimming shortened V by 7 bases and J by 3 bases, and 16 bases separated the two germline ends. The CDR3 nucleotides read TGTGCCAGCAATACCGGGGAAGAAGACTACGAGCAGTACTTC. Its translation is CASNTGEEDYEQYF.

The chain couples TRBV9 to TRBJ1-1, with 7 bases aligning to TRBD1. Germline V gene data show CDR1 as SGDLS and CDR2 as YYNGEE. J was trimmed by 8 bases and V by 0 bases; bases with no gene match: 1. The CDR3 runs to 12 residues. CDR3 in DNA: TGTGCCAGCAGCGTAGACAGGGGAGAAGCTTTCTTT. Translated: CASSVDRGEAFF.

V is TRBV6-5 and J is TRBJ2-5; 13 bases match TRBD2. Judging by the DNA end, TRBJ2-7 fits better; the J call may be wrong. Per germline, CDR1 MNHEY and CDR2 SVGAGI. The length of the CDR3 is 15 residues. CDR3 sequence reads: CASRQGLAGIYEQYF. The CDR3 DNA follows: TGTGCCAGCAGGCAGGGACTAGCGGGGATATACGAGCAGTACTTC.

The rearrangement joins TRBV9 to TRBJ2-2, with TRBD2 matching over 10 bases. CDR1 is SGDLS and CDR2 is YYNGEE in the germline V gene. This CDR3 is 18 amino acids long. With V trimmed by 0 bases and J by 8 bases, 13 bases remained unmatched. The CDR3 protein is CASSVAGSGRARRGELFF. The CDR3 nucleotides read TGTGCCAGCAGCGTAGCGGGGAGCGGGAGGGCCCGAAGGGGGGAGCTGTTTTTT.

The J gene is TRBJ2-1, the V gene TRBV4-3, with 13 bases identical to TRBD2. Per the germline V gene, CDR1 is LGHNA and CDR2 is YSLEER. Losses at the gene ends were 4 bases for V and 2 bases for J; bases not matched to a gene: 2. The CDR3 is 16 amino acids. Here the CDR3 reads CASSRGLAGAYNEQFF. Here the CDR3 DNA reads TGCGCCAGCAGCCGTGGACTAGCGGGAGCCTACAATGAGCAGTTCTTC.

Only a few counts were recorded for this clone. The rearrangement uses TRBV28 and TRBJ1-3, with 9 nucleotides matching TRBD1. CDR1 MDHEN and CDR2 SYDVKM come from the germline V gene. Trimming cost V 3 bases and J 5 bases; bases outside gene matches: 2. The CDR3 has 14 amino acids. CDR3 loop: CASSLGQGRNTIYF. Here the CDR3 DNA reads TGTGCCAGCAGTTTGGGACAGGGTCGAAACACCATATATTTT. Using reference TRBV28 and TRBJ1-3 for the parts outside the CDR3, the full variable domain is DVKVTQSSRYLVKRTGEKVFLECVQDMDHENMFWYRQDPGLGLRLIYFSYDVKMKEKGDIPEGYSVSREKKERFSLILESASTNQTSMYLCASSLGQGRNTIYFGEGSWLTVV.

The chain employs TRBV9 and TRBJ1-1; D possibly corresponds to TRBD1 (5 bases). CDR3 length: 13 amino acids. Trimming pared 6 bases from V and 2 bases from J, leaving 11 bases between. The germline gives CDR1 SGDLS, CDR2 YYNGEE. DNA for the CDR3: TGTGCCAGCAACGGGGGGGAAAACACTGAAGCTTTCTTT. It encodes CASNGGENTEAFF.

The rearrangement links TRBV6-5 to TRBJ2-5; TRBD1 might be the D (5 bases). The length of the CDR3 is 14 residues. Germline lookup yields CDR1 MNHEY and CDR2 SVGAGI. The V end was cut by 1 base, the J end by 5 bases, with 11 bases between. The CDR3 region has the DNA TGTGCCAGCAGTTACTTCCAGGGTGGGGAGACCCAGTACTTC. Encoded protein: CASSYFQGGETQYF.

The chain employs TRBV28 and TRBJ1-2; 7 bases fit TRBD1. CDR3 length equals 13 residues. Per germline, CDR1 MDHEN and CDR2 SYDVKM. Losses at the gene ends were 7 bases for V and 3 bases for J; bases not matched to a gene: 5. CDR3 amino acids: CASTPGTDYGYTF. CDR3 bases: TGTGCCAGCACCCCCGGGACAGACTATGGCTACACCTTC.

The chain has TRBV6-1 and TRBJ1-5; 9 bases match TRBD1. This CDR3 has 16 residues. Trimming took 2 bases from V and 3 from J; bases not matched to a gene: 5. The V gene's germline CDR1 is MNHNS and CDR2 SASEGT. CDR3 sequence reads: CASSEYGTGYNQPQHF. The CDR3, as DNA: TGTGCCAGCAGTGAATATGGGACAGGGTACAATCAGCCCCAGCATTTT.

This chain uses TRBV5-8 with TRBJ1-4; 9 bases fit TRBD1. This CDR3 spans 15 amino acids. V shed 2 bases, J shed 6 bases, and the junction held 5 bases outside the gene matches. The V gene's germline CDR1 is SGHTS and CDR2 YDEGEE. The chain's CDR3 is CASSLYRGLDEKLFF. The CDR3 coding sequence is TGTGCCAGCAGCTTATACAGGGGGCTGGATGAAAAACTGTTTTTT.

The sample holds a few counts of this clone. This chain links TRBV11-2 with TRBJ1-2; 9 bases agree with TRBD1. From germline, CDR1 is SGHAT and CDR2 FQNNGV. There are 14 residues in the CDR3. Trimming cost V 1 base and J 7 bases; bases outside gene matches: 4. The chain's CDR3 is CASSLAGTGSGYTF. CDR3 in DNA: TGTGCCAGCAGCTTAGCCGGGACAGGGAGTGGCTACACCTTC.